A selection of T cell receptor beta chains follows, all from one sample in a study of blood T cell repertoires in COVID-19. Only in-frame clones appear in the TCRdb table, and some are missing; sequencing was by immunoSEQ multiplex PCR. The table records more than 110,000 clones, 75% to 85% of them present only once. The sequencing sample was made of peripheral blood. The receptors shown here come from a woman of 80 years or more with active or convalescent COVID-19. Each CDR3 is given with its conserved first and last residue. Fields, in order: D gene, J gene, V gene, CDR3 length, CDR3 DNA, CDR3 protein. D genes are given only for firm matches.

d_gene: TRBD2
j_gene: TRBJ2-3
v_gene: TRBV5-4
len: 15
CDR3nt: TGTGCCAGCACCCCAAGCGGGGTGACCACAGATACGCAGTATTTT
CDR3aa: CASTPSGVTTDTQYF

d_gene: TRBD1
j_gene: TRBJ1-1
v_gene: TRBV2
len: 14
CDR3nt: TGTGCCAGCAGAAGACAGGGAGTACATACTGAAGCTTTCTTT
CDR3aa: CASRRQGVHTEAFF

d_gene: -
j_gene: TRBJ2-3
v_gene: TRBV7-9
len: 16
CDR3nt: TGTGCCAGCAGCTTAGCGGGCAGCCCTAGCACAGATACGCAGTATTTT
CDR3aa: CASSLAGSPSTDTQYF

d_gene: TRBD2
j_gene: TRBJ2-3
v_gene: TRBV4-1
len: 15
CDR3nt: TGCGCCAGCAGCCAACTAGCGGGGGGGCCAGATACGCAGTATTTT
CDR3aa: CASSQLAGGPDTQYF

d_gene: -
j_gene: TRBJ2-7
v_gene: TRBV7-3
len: 15
CDR3nt: TGTGCCAGCAGCATCGACTCCTCCGGCCCCTACGAGCAGTACTTC
CDR3aa: CASSIDSSGPYEQYF

d_gene: TRBD2
j_gene: TRBJ2-5
v_gene: TRBV28
len: 13
CDR3nt: TGTGCCAGCAGTCGGGGGGGAAGGGAGACCCAGTACTTC
CDR3aa: CASSRGGRETQYF

d_gene: TRBD1
j_gene: TRBJ1-6
v_gene: TRBV4-1
len: 17
CDR3nt: TGCGCCAGCAGGAAAGAGGGGGCGGGCCCCTATAATTCACCCCTCCACTTT
CDR3aa: CASRKEGAGPYNSPLHF

d_gene: TRBD1
j_gene: TRBJ2-2
v_gene: TRBV4-2
len: 18
CDR3nt: TGTGCCAGCAGCCAAGATTGGACAGGGGCGGCGAACACCGGGGAGCTGTTTTTT
CDR3aa: CASSQDWTGAANTGELFF

d_gene: -
j_gene: TRBJ1-5
v_gene: TRBV15
len: 14
CDR3nt: TGTGCCACCAGCAGAGGAGGGAACAATCAGCCCCAGCATTTT
CDR3aa: CATSRGGNNQPQHF

d_gene: -
j_gene: TRBJ1-5
v_gene: TRBV2
len: 12
CDR3nt: TGTGCCAGCCGGCCGACGGGAGGGCCCCAGCATTTT
CDR3aa: CASRPTGGPQHF

d_gene: TRBD1
j_gene: TRBJ2-1
v_gene: TRBV5-1
len: 14
CDR3nt: TGCGCCAGCAGCGGACAGGGCTCCTACAATGAGCAGTTCTTC
CDR3aa: CASSGQGSYNEQFF

d_gene: TRBD2
j_gene: TRBJ2-2
v_gene: TRBV7-8
len: 15
CDR3nt: TGTGCCAGCCCGAAGCGGGGATCGAACACCGGGGAGCTGTTTTTT
CDR3aa: CASPKRGSNTGELFF

d_gene: TRBD1
j_gene: TRBJ1-1
v_gene: TRBV27
len: 14
CDR3nt: TGTGCCAGCAGTTCGCCAGGGGGTTCGACTGAAGCTTTCTTT
CDR3aa: CASSSPGGSTEAFF

d_gene: -
j_gene: TRBJ1-1
v_gene: TRBV7-3
len: 14
CDR3nt: TGTGCCAGCAGCCCCCCGGGTAGAAACACTGAAGCTTTCTTT
CDR3aa: CASSPPGRNTEAFF

d_gene: -
j_gene: TRBJ1-3
v_gene: TRBV19
len: 17
CDR3nt: TGTGCCAGTAGTATAGGAATGCGCCGCAGGCGCGGAAACACCATATATTTT
CDR3aa: CASSIGMRRRRGNTIYF

d_gene: TRBD1
j_gene: TRBJ1-4
v_gene: TRBV3-1/TRBV3-2
len: 13
CDR3nt: TGTGCCAGCGGGGACAGGGGAATGGAAAAACTGTTTTTT
CDR3aa: CASGDRGMEKLFF

d_gene: TRBD2
j_gene: TRBJ2-5
v_gene: TRBV7-7
len: 16
CDR3nt: TGTGCTAGCAGCTCTACGACTAGCGGGGGGGCAGAGACCCAGTACTTC
CDR3aa: CASSSTTSGGAETQYF

d_gene: -
j_gene: TRBJ1-1
v_gene: TRBV7-2
len: 14
CDR3nt: TGTGCCAGCAGCTACGACGGGATGAACACTGAAGCTTTCTTT
CDR3aa: CASSYDGMNTEAFF